Listed here is a single T cell receptor (beta chain). Its target is unknown. Both 60 Vbeta primers and 13 Jbeta primers went into the PCR. Repertoires were generated with immunoSEQ multiplex PCR, while TCRdb's copy carries only in-frame clones and drops some. Here the sample spans tens of thousands of clones, about 85% being singletons. The data were obtained in a study of cytomegalovirus exposure and HLA in healthy donors. The V end was cut by 5 bases, the J end by 0 bases, with 8 bases between. This CDR3 contains 15 residues. Germline loops: CDR1 MNHNS, CDR2 SASEGT. Study-wide results and limits: The study flagged about 150 TCR beta chains as cytomegalovirus-associated. Within the data, a cluster of highly shared sequence variants was likely a sequencing artifact.

This sequence originates from a girl aged 2-10 years in good health and CMV-seropositive. The J gene is TRBJ2-6, the V gene TRBV6-1; D may be TRBD2 (6 bases). Sequences were obtained from PBMCs. The CDR3 reads CASSLDYSGANVLTF. The DNA of the CDR3 is TGTGCCAGCAGTTTGGACTACTCTGGGGCCAACGTCCTGACTTTC.